Given below is one T cell receptor beta chain in context. The CDR3 sequence is 13 residues long. The V gene lost 4 bases and the J gene lost 6 bases, with 13 bases spanning the gap. Germline V gene data show CDR1 as LNHDA and CDR2 as SQIVND (reference sequence). Data came from immunoSEQ multiplex PCR; TCRdb stores just in-frame clones and leaves some out. The repertoire holds 150,000 or so clones, with approximately 88% as singletons. This sample was taken from a study of blood T cell repertoires in COVID-19. About the study: Acute and convalescent COVID-19 specimens originated in the United States, Italy and Spain. T cells, B-cell-depleted T cells, or PBMCs provided the cDNA or gDNA that served as material.

This sequence was found in a woman between 45 and 65 years old with acute or convalescent COVID-19. The material sequenced was peripheral blood. The V call is TRBV19, the J call TRBJ2-7; a weak D match, TRBD2 (5 bases). The CDR3 nucleotides are TGTGCCAGTAGTAGAGGGCTACAACTCGAGCAGTACTTC. Translation gives CASSRGLQLEQYF.